The table lists the clone carrying this T cell receptor (beta chain) with many counts. This entry is derived from a study of early T cells in non-severe SARS-CoV-2 infection. Individually, cDNA molecules had unique molecular identifiers attached to them. TCRdb passed the 5' RACE reads through MiXCR, listing each CDR3 protein once. The sample lists about 56,000 distinct CDR3 sequences, around an eighth occurring once. V dropped 3 bases and J dropped 0 bases, with 3 bases sitting between them. The CDR3 runs to 13 residues. This sequence was found in an adult who was a healthcare worker with PCR-confirmed SARS-CoV-2 infection or an uninfected control (not recorded which). Source material: whole blood. The chain employs TRBV12-3 or TRBV12-4 and TRBJ1-5, with no clear D. Here the CDR3 DNA reads TGTGCCAGCAGTTTCGGTAGCAATCAGCCCCAGCATTTT. Amino acids: CASSFGSNQPQHF.